This note documents a single T cell receptor beta chain sequence. Per the original methods: Nucleated cell counts were estimated from reference gene primer amplification. The table came from immunoSEQ multiplex PCR; TCRdb's copy has only in-frame clones and leaves some out. Clonal size and the V and J genes are those of that table, whereas D and trimming came from the DNA. Of roughly 340,000 clones in the sample, approximately 90% were seen once. The CDR3 contains 15 residues. Germline loops: CDR1 MNHEY, CDR2 SMNVEV (reference sequence). Trimming took 5 bases from V and 2 from J; bases not matched to a gene: 6. This specimen belongs to a study of blood T cell repertoires in COVID-19. The wider study: The United States, Italy and Spain provided the acute and convalescent COVID-19 samples. The cDNA or gDNA used as material had been derived from T cells, B-cell-depleted T cells, or PBMCs.

The chain couples TRBV27 to TRBJ1-1; 9 bases line up with TRBD1. Sequenced: peripheral blood. This TCR was sampled from a woman aged 18-29 years who had recovered from COVID-19. CDR3 DNA sequence: TGTGCCAGCAGTCCCGGGACAGGGCTTAACACTGAAGCTTTCTTT. It translates to CASSPGTGLNTEAFF.